Each of the 32 T cell receptor beta chains below was sequenced from the same sample in a study of cytomegalovirus exposure and HLA in healthy donors. This PCR relied on a set of 60 Vbeta primers and 13 Jbeta primers. Clones were read by immunoSEQ multiplex PCR, and TCRdb kept only the in-frame ones, dropping some. In the table there are 150,000 to 200,000 clones, roughly 71% of which are singletons. Sequencing input: PBMCs. Receptors were obtained from a male donor in good health and CMV-seropositive.

The sample holds a few counts of this clone. The V call is TRBV4-1, the J call TRBJ1-5, with D unclear. Germline CDR1 reads MGHRA; CDR2 reads YSYEKL. Trimming stripped 0 bases from V and 7 bases from J, with 7 bases between. This CDR3 has 13 residues. The CDR3 reads CASSQDGEQPQHF. The CDR3, as DNA: TGCGCCAGCAGCCAAGACGGGGAGCAGCCCCAGCATTTT.

The genes are TRBV5-1 and TRBJ2-5, with no clear D. This CDR3 is 15 amino acids long. Trimming took 4 bases from V and 4 from J, leaving 17 bases between them. Germline CDR1 and CDR2: SGHRS and YFSETQ. CDR3 sequence (DNA): TGCGCCAGCAGCCCGCTTGGCAGGCCCTCAGAGACCCAGTACTTC. This gives the protein CASSPLGRPSETQYF.

The V and J genes are TRBV14 and TRBJ2-1; 7 nucleotides line up with TRBD2. V shed 1 base, J shed 2 bases, and the junction held 11 bases outside the gene matches. The CDR3 is 18 amino acids. Germline lookup yields CDR1 SGHDN and CDR2 FVKESK. Written as DNA, the CDR3 is TGTGCCAGCAGCCAAGGGGGCGTAAGGGCGGGGGCCTACAATGAGCAGTTCTTC. The encoded protein is CASSQGGVRAGAYNEQFF. Full variable domain (rest looked up from reference TRBV14 and TRBJ2-1): EAGVTQFPSHSVIEKGQTVTLRCDPISGHDNLYWYRRVMGKEIKFLLHFVKESKQDESGMPNNRFLAERTGGTYSTLKVQPAELEDSGVYFCASSQGGVRAGAYNEQFFGPGTRLTVL.

The chain joins TRBV11-2 to TRBJ1-1, with D maybe TRBD1 (5 bases). Between the trimmed V and J ends, which lost 5 bases and 11 bases, there was a span of 18 bases. The length of the CDR3 is 13 residues. Germline CDR1 SGHAT, CDR2 FQNNGV. Here the CDR3 reads CASSLGAESAAFF. Written as DNA, the CDR3 is TGTGCCAGCAGCCTAGGGGCTGAATCCGCGGCTTTCTTT. The full variable domain, with the rest looked up from reference TRBV11-2 and TRBJ1-1, is EAGVAQSPRYKIIEKRQSVAFWCNPISGHATLYWYQQILGQGPKLLIQFQNNGVVDDSQLPKDRFSAERLKGVDSTLKIQPAKLEDSAVYLCASSLGAESAAFFGQGTRLTVV.

The rearrangement links TRBV18 to TRBJ1-1; 8 bases match TRBD1. Trimming at V came to 6 bases and at J to 1 base, leaving 4 bases not matched to a gene. The CDR3 contains 14 residues. Germline CDR1 and CDR2: KGHSH and LQKENI. This CDR3 is CASSWTGTNTEAFF. DNA for the CDR3: TGTGCCAGCTCTTGGACAGGGACGAACACTGAAGCTTTCTTT.

The chain is built from TRBV19 and TRBJ2-5; D is possibly TRBD1 or TRBD2 (7 bases each). The length of the CDR3 is 13 residues. Trimming pared 4 bases from V and 7 bases from J, leaving 13 bases between. Germline V gene data show CDR1 as LNHDA and CDR2 as SQIVND (reference sequence). The CDR3 DNA reads as TGTGCCAGTAGTACAGACAGGGAGGGGACCCAGTACTTC. This codes for CASSTDREGTQYF.

CDR3 coding DNA: TGTGCCAGCAGTTACTCCCTAGCCAAAAACATTCAGTACTTC. Residues: CASSYSLAKNIQYF. The genes are TRBV6-5 and TRBJ2-4; no clear D gene. This CDR3 spans 14 amino acids. V was pared by 0 bases and J by 0 bases, with 3 bases between. CDR1 and CDR2 from the germline V gene are MNHEY and SVGAGI.

CDR3 residues: CASSLGVYSSHYEQYF. The CDR3 DNA reads as TGTGCCAGCAGCTTGGGAGTCTATTCCTCTCACTACGAGCAGTACTTC. The V and J genes are TRBV5-4 and TRBJ2-7; D is ambiguous. V was trimmed by 0 bases and J by 3 bases, leaving 16 bases between them. The length of the CDR3 is 16 residues. Germline assignment: CDR1 SGHNT and CDR2 YYREEE (reference sequence). Complete variable domain (other parts from reference TRBV5-4 and TRBJ2-7): ETGVTQSPTHLIKTRGQQVTLRCSSQSGHNTVSWYQQALGQGPQFIFQYYREEENGRGNFPPRFSGLQFPNYSSELNVNALELDDSALYLCASSLGVYSSHYEQYFGPGTRLTVT.

This clone has more than one count but fewer than ten. This chain uses TRBV6-1 with TRBJ1-2; 10 positions agree with TRBD1. This CDR3 spans 14 amino acids. Germline-derived CDR1 and CDR2 are MNHNS and SASEGT. V lost 7 bases, J lost 6 bases, and 8 bases stayed unmatched. CDR3 nucleotide sequence: TGTGCCAGCATCTGGACAGGGGGAAAGGATGGCTACACCTTC. This sequence encodes CASIWTGGKDGYTF.

J is TRBJ1-3 and V is TRBV13; maybe TRBD1 (5 bases). Germline CDR1 is PRHDT and CDR2 is FYEKMQ (reference sequence). The CDR3 is made up of 15 amino acids. Deletions cut 5 bases from V and 0 bases from J, with 11 bases between. In DNA, the CDR3 is TGTGCCAGCAGCGGGGGGATTTTCTCTGGAAACACCATATATTTT. Its translation: CASSGGIFSGNTIYF.

The chain combines TRBV19 with TRBJ1-5; TRBD1 agrees at 11 bases. The junction had 5 bases not matched to a gene; V was cut back by 6 bases and J by 7 bases. In germline, CDR1 is LNHDA, CDR2 SQIVND (reference sequence). The CDR3 is 14 amino acids. CDR3 sequence (DNA): TGTGCCAGTAGGTCTGGGACAGGGGGACAGCCCCAGCATTTT. This encodes CASRSGTGGQPQHF.

This clone was recorded once. The chain links TRBV7-9 to TRBJ1-1; the D gene is possibly TRBD1 (5 bases). CDR1 is SEHNR and CDR2 is FQNEAQ in the germline V gene (reference sequence). CDR3 size: 14 residues. Trimming pared 5 bases from V and 5 bases from J, leaving 15 bases between. CDR3 DNA sequence: TGTGCCAGCAGCCGGCCCAGGGTCGGTACTGAAGCTTTCTTT. Its protein is CASSRPRVGTEAFF.

J is TRBJ1-2 and V is TRBV5-6, with TRBD1 matching 8 bases. The CDR3 length is 16 residues. Germline V gives CDR1 SGHDT, CDR2 YYEEEE. With 3 bases clipped from V and 2 bases from J, the junction kept 9 bases outside the gene matches. For the CDR3, the DNA is TGTGCCAGCAGCTGGGGGTGGGACAGGTCCAACTATGGCTACACCTTC. The encoded protein is CASSWGWDRSNYGYTF.

The V gene is TRBV6-5, the J gene TRBJ1-2, with D perhaps TRBD1 (6 bases). The CDR3 contains 13 residues. V dropped 1 base and J dropped 7 bases, with 10 bases sitting between them. Per germline, CDR1 MNHEY and CDR2 SVGAGI. The CDR3 spells CASSYYRAFGYTF. DNA for the CDR3: TGTGCCAGCAGTTACTACAGGGCCTTTGGCTACACCTTC.

The rearrangement links TRBV9 to TRBJ2-1; D gene ambiguous. Germline CDR1 reads SGDLS; CDR2 reads YYNGEE. CDR3 length: 13 residues. With 2 bases removed from V and 8 bases from J, the gap between germline ends came to 11 bases. This chain's CDR3 is CASSVVPRYEQFF. The DNA of the CDR3 is TGTGCCAGCAGCGTGGTCCCACGGTATGAGCAGTTCTTC.

This chain uses TRBV27 with TRBJ1-2; D is perhaps TRBD1 (6 bases). Between the trimmed V and J ends, which lost 5 bases and 8 bases, there was a span of 15 bases. The CDR3 sequence is 13 residues long. The germline gives CDR1 MNHEY, CDR2 SMNVEV (reference sequence). DNA of the CDR3: TGTGCCAGCAGTATTTCGGGGGGCGGGGGCTACACCTTC. Amino acids: CASSISGGGGYTF.

The J gene is TRBJ2-3, the V gene TRBV30, with 9 nucleotides matching TRBD2. The CDR3 is 13 residues long. The ends lost 4 bases at V and 6 bases at J; junction bases unmatched: 5. Germline V gives CDR1 GTSNPN, CDR2 SVGIG (reference sequence). CDR3 amino acids: CAWKAGGWDTQYF. The CDR3, as DNA: TGTGCCTGGAAGGCGGGGGGGTGGGATACGCAGTATTTT.

This chain uses TRBV7-9 with TRBJ1-1, with TRBD1 identical over 9 bases. After removal of 4 bases from V and 5 bases from J, the junction contained 2 bases not matched to a gene. Germline V CDR1 and CDR2: SEHNR, FQNEAQ (reference sequence). The CDR3 runs 13 residues. The CDR3 sequence: CASSSGTGTEAFF. The CDR3 coding sequence is TGTGCCAGCAGCTCCGGGACAGGGACTGAAGCTTTCTTT. Together with reference TRBV7-9 and TRBJ1-1, the CDR3 gives the full variable domain: DTGVSQNPRHKITKRGQNVTFRCDPISEHNRLYWYRQTLGQGPEFLTYFQNEAQLEKSRLLSDRFSAERPKGSFSTLEIQRTEQGDSAMYLCASSSGTGTEAFFGQGTRLTVV.

The V and J genes are TRBV4-1 and TRBJ2-2; 8 bases line up with TRBD2. The ends lost 1 base at V and 4 bases at J; junction bases unmatched: 11. From germline, CDR1 is MGHRA and CDR2 YSYEKL. The length of the CDR3 is 18 residues. The CDR3 DNA is TGCGCCAGCAGCCAAGTAGTTGGCGGGGGGACGATCACCGGGGAGCTGTTTTTT. Encoded protein: CASSQVVGGGTITGELFF.

This chain joins TRBV19 and TRBJ2-7; possibly TRBD2 for D (5 bases). The CDR3 is made up of 14 amino acids. V was trimmed by 5 bases and J by 2 bases, leaving 13 bases between them. Germline CDR1 is LNHDA and CDR2 is SQIVND (reference sequence). The CDR3 region has the DNA TGTGCCAGTAGTGCGGGCCCTATGACCTACGAGCAGTACTTC. As protein: CASSAGPMTYEQYF. Together with reference TRBV19 and TRBJ2-7, the CDR3 gives the full variable domain: DGGITQSPKYLFRKEGQNVTLSCEQNLNHDAMYWYRQDPGQGLRLIYYSQIVNDFQKGDIAEGYSVSREKKESFPLTVTSAQKNPTAFYLCASSAGPMTYEQYFGPGTRLTVT.

CDR3 nucleotides: TGTGCCTGGTCGGGGGGAGGGACGCAGTATTTT. Translating gives CAWSGGGTQYF. The rearrangement links TRBV30 to TRBJ2-3; TRBD2 matches 7 bases. The germline V gene encodes CDR1 GTSNPN and CDR2 SVGIG (reference sequence). With 5 bases clipped from V and 9 bases from J, the junction kept 5 bases outside the gene matches. The CDR3 is 11 residues long.

The rearrangement uses TRBV4-1 and TRBJ2-7; 10 bases fit TRBD2. This CDR3 has 15 residues. V lost 4 bases and J lost 2; bases outside the gene matches: 5. The germline gives CDR1 MGHRA, CDR2 YSYEKL. For the CDR3, the DNA is TGCGCCAGCAGCCCGGGACTAGCGATTACCTACGAGCAGTACTTC. As protein: CASSPGLAITYEQYF.

J is TRBJ2-7 and V is TRBV19, with unresolved D. Germline CDR1 is LNHDA and CDR2 is SQIVND (reference sequence). The CDR3 has 13 residues. Trimming shortened V by 0 bases and J by 2 bases, and 5 bases separated the two germline ends. DNA for the CDR3: TGTGCCAGTAGTATAGAACTCCCCTACGAGCAGTACTTC. Encoded protein: CASSIELPYEQYF. The variable domain in full, with the rest retrieved from reference TRBV19 and TRBJ2-7, is DGGITQSPKYLFRKEGQNVTLSCEQNLNHDAMYWYRQDPGQGLRLIYYSQIVNDFQKGDIAEGYSVSREKKESFPLTVTSAQKNPTAFYLCASSIELPYEQYFGPGTRLTVT.

As to this clone: One end of the junction varies from germline; a read error may be responsible. The chain recombines TRBV7-7 with TRBJ2-5, with 8 bases fitting TRBD2. Germline-derived CDR1 and CDR2 are SSHAT and FNYEAQ (reference sequence). The CDR3 sequence is 15 residues long. CDR3 region: CASSHRREGQETQYF. The CDR3 DNA is TGTGCTAGCAGCCACCGACGGGAGGGACAAGAGACCCAGTACTTC.

In its sample, this clone was seen once. The genes are TRBV30 and TRBJ2-6; D not resolved. Between the trimmed V and J ends, which lost 0 bases and 0 bases, there was a span of 3 bases. The CDR3 totals 14 residues. The germline CDR1 and CDR2 sequences are GTSNPN and SVGIG (reference sequence). The CDR3 here is CAWSVVSGANVLTF. DNA of the CDR3: TGTGCCTGGAGTGTCGTCTCTGGGGCCAACGTCCTGACTTTC. The full variable domain, with the rest looked up from reference TRBV30 and TRBJ2-6, is SQTIHQWPATLVQPVGSPLSLECTVEGTSNPNLYWYRQAAGRGLQLLFYSVGIGQISSEVPQNLSASRPQDRQFILSSKKLLLSDSGFYLCAWSVVSGANVLTFGAGSRLTVL.

The V gene is TRBV19, the J gene TRBJ2-1; 9 nucleotides match TRBD2. The CDR3 sequence is 17 residues long. The V gene end was trimmed by 5 bases and the J gene end by 0 bases; junction bases not matched to a gene: 8. Germline lookup yields CDR1 LNHDA and CDR2 SQIVND (reference sequence). In DNA, the CDR3 is TGTGCCAGTAGTGGAGCGGGGGGCCGATACTCCTACAATGAGCAGTTCTTC. Its protein product is CASSGAGGRYSYNEQFF.

The chain joins TRBV23-1 to TRBJ2-7, with 10 positions matching TRBD2. TRBV23-1 counts as an open reading frame of uncertain function. With 9 bases clipped from V and 4 bases from J, the junction kept 15 bases outside the gene matches. The CDR3 consists of 16 residues. The CDR3 sequence is CARKIAGGVLRYEQYF. CDR3 bases: TGCGCCAGGAAAATAGCGGGGGGCGTCCTAAGGTACGAGCAGTACTTC.

V usage is TRBV19 and J usage is TRBJ2-1, with 9 bases lining up with TRBD1. Germline V gives CDR1 LNHDA, CDR2 SQIVND (reference sequence). V trimming: 6 bases; J trimming: 4 bases; junction bases outside the gene matches: 4. The CDR3 spans 14 residues. The CDR3 sequence: CASRPGQGYNEQFF. The DNA of the CDR3 is TGTGCCAGTAGGCCGGGACAGGGATACAATGAGCAGTTCTTC.

This clone was seen a single time. The V gene is TRBV5-8, the J gene TRBJ2-3; 8 nucleotides align to TRBD2. The germline gives CDR1 SGHTS, CDR2 YDEGEE. This CDR3 comprises 15 residues. V was pared by 7 bases and J by 2 bases, with 9 bases of the junction left unmatched. The CDR3 reads CASPGGGRLTDTQYF. CDR3 DNA sequence: TGTGCCAGCCCCGGGGGGGGCCGACTCACAGATACGCAGTATTTT.

V usage is TRBV5-1 and J usage is TRBJ2-5; 12 bases fit TRBD2. The CDR3 is 17 amino acids. CDR1 is SGHRS, CDR2 YFSETQ, per germline. V lost 0 bases to trimming and J lost 4 bases; unmatched junction nucleotides: 7. The CDR3 spells CASSLGTSGGIRETQYF. As DNA, the CDR3 is TGCGCCAGCAGCTTGGGTACTAGCGGGGGGATACGAGAGACCCAGTACTTC.

The genes are TRBV11-2 and TRBJ2-5, with D possibly being TRBD2 (5 bases). Per the germline V gene, CDR1 is SGHAT and CDR2 is FQNNGV. This CDR3 is built from 13 residues. Trimming took off 5 bases at V and 2 bases at J, with 9 bases between the two ends. CDR3 sequence: CASSRERQETQYF. The CDR3, as DNA: TGTGCCAGCAGCAGGGAGCGTCAAGAGACCCAGTACTTC.

The chain employs TRBV6-5 and TRBJ1-6; TRBD1 might be the D (5 bases). The CDR3 runs 13 residues. From germline, CDR1 is MNHEY and CDR2 SVGAGI. V was clipped by 7 bases and J by 14 bases, with 18 bases between them. The CDR3 DNA follows: TGTGCCAGCACCGGACACTCGGAGATGTCCCTCCACTTT. This codes for CASTGHSEMSLHF.